A selection of T cell receptor beta chains follows, all from one sample in a study of OX40 agonist ivuxolimab in advanced cancers. The protocol was immunoSEQ multiplex PCR, while the TCRdb copy is restricted to in-frame clones and leaves out a portion. The profile shows approximately 32,000 clones, approximately 88% of them singletons. The material was CD4+ or CD8+ T cells sorted from blood, obtained in a trial of the OX40 agonist ivuxolimab. The source of these receptors is an adult with an advanced solid tumor such as melanoma, head and neck, liver or kidney cancer. Each CDR3 is given with its conserved first and last residue. A D gene is named only where the DNA matches it firmly.

D gene: -
V gene: TRBV7-3
CDR3 protein: CASSPLRSSYNEQFF

D gene: TRBD1
V gene: TRBV29-1
CDR3 protein: CSVEGYTGDRYGYTF

D gene: -
V gene: TRBV2
CDR3 protein: CASSVPEHSEQFF

D gene: TRBD1
V gene: TRBV19
CDR3 protein: CASSGQGFETQYF

D gene: -
V gene: TRBV6-6
CDR3 protein: CASSSSGEGNQPQHF

D gene: TRBD1
V gene: TRBV4-1
CDR3 protein: CASSQGGGRGQEQFF

D gene: TRBD1
V gene: TRBV5-1
CDR3 protein: CASSLALRDRVGSPLHF

D gene: TRBD1
V gene: TRBV15
CDR3 protein: CATSRDGQGQYF

D gene: -
V gene: TRBV14
CDR3 protein: CASSQAGSLYEQYF

D gene: -
V gene: TRBV2
CDR3 protein: CASSSIYEQYF

D gene: TRBD2
V gene: TRBV9
CDR3 protein: CASSVSGGYSTDTQYF